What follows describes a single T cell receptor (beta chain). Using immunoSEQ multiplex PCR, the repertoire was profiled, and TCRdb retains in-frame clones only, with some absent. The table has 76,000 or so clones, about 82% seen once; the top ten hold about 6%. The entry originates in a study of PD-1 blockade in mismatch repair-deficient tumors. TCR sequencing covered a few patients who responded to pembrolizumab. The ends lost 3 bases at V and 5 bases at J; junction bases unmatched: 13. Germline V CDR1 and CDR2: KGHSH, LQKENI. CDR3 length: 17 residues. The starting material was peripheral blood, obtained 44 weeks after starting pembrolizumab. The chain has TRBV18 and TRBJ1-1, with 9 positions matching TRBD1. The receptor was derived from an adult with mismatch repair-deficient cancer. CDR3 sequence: CASSPDGTGIGLTEAFF. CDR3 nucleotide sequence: TGTGCCAGCTCACCCGACGGGACAGGGATAGGACTGACTGAAGCTTTCTTT.